This T cell receptor beta chain was sequenced for a study of PD-1 blockade in classical Hodgkin lymphoma. Every patient relapsed after autologous stem cell transplantation, and brentuximab vedotin exposure varied. By magnetic negative selection, CD8+ T cells were isolated from the thawed PBMCs. V lost 6 bases, J lost 5 bases, and 7 bases stayed unmatched. The V gene's germline CDR1 is SNHLY and CDR2 FYNNEI. This CDR3 is built from 15 residues. Assay: immunoSEQ multiplex PCR; the TCRdb copy retains only in-frame clones and omits some. The sample holds over 25,000 clones, around 90% seen once. J is TRBJ2-1 and V is TRBV2, with 10 positions matching TRBD2. The sequence came from a human donor with classical Hodgkin lymphoma. The input for sequencing was CD8+ T cells from blood, taken at baseline. The CDR3 is CASSLLAGEHNEQFF. In DNA form, the CDR3 reads TGTGCCAGCAGCCTCCTAGCGGGAGAACACAATGAGCAGTTCTTC.